This T cell receptor (beta chain) comes out of a study of T cell responses to AZD1222 COVID-19 vaccine. Trimming at V came to 4 bases and at J to 5 bases, leaving 9 bases not matched to a gene. CDR1 SNHLY and CDR2 FYNNEI come from the germline V gene. The CDR3 loop spans 15 amino acids. TCRdb's copy holds only in-frame clones and misses some; the assay was immunoSEQ multiplex PCR. The sample has roughly 110,000 clones, around 91% seen once; the top ten hold 20% to 25%. This chain uses TRBV2 with TRBJ2-3; 7 bases line up with TRBD1. The TCR originated in an adult in good health. The sample here was peripheral blood, taken on day 0 of AZD1222 vaccination. In nucleotides, the CDR3 is TGTGCCAGCAGTGCCCCGGGACAGAGAGTAGATACGCAGTATTTT. It translates to CASSAPGQRVDTQYF.